Listed below are T cell receptor beta chains from one sample, sequenced in a study of shared clonotypes between healthy human individuals. Clones were sequenced by immunoSEQ multiplex PCR, and TCRdb holds only the in-frame ones, with some missing. Among about 640,000 clones listed, roughly 78% were seen once. The sequenced sample consisted of memory CD4+ T cells sorted from blood. The receptors come from a woman in her 30s in good health. CDR3s include the opening cysteine and the closing phenylalanine or tryptophan. Each record gives: V gene, J gene, clone size, D gene, CDR3 DNA, CDR3 protein. D genes are given only for firm matches. Clone size appears in some rows only: once, few, many, or a class for an expanded clone.

TRBV7-2	TRBJ1-1	-	-	TGTGCCAGCAGCTTGGGAGGGGTAAGGCGCACTGAAGCTTTCTTT	CASSLGGVRRTEAFF
TRBV18	TRBJ2-5	-	-	TGTGCCAGCTCGGCTGGGACCTCAATTCGGACCCAGTACTTC	CASSAGTSIRTQYF
TRBV11-2	TRBJ2-2	-	TRBD1	TGTGCCAGCAGCTATTGGACAGGGGGAACCACCGGGGAGCTGTTTTTT	CASSYWTGGTTGELFF
TRBV7-2	TRBJ2-7	-	TRBD1	TGTGCCAGCAGCCGACAGGGGTACGAGCAGTACTTC	CASSRQGYEQYF
TRBV25-1	TRBJ1-1	-	-	TGTGCCAGCAGTGAATCTAAGGGAGGTGGTGAAGCTTTCTTT	CASSESKGGGEAFF
TRBV4-2	TRBJ2-1	-	-	TGTGCCAGCAGCCAAGACTTAGCAGGAAATGAGCAGTTCTTC	CASSQDLAGNEQFF
TRBV10-3	TRBJ2-5	-	-	TGTGCCATCAGTGAGAGACTAGGGGGGAAAAAAGAGACCCAGTACTTC	CAISERLGGKKETQYF
TRBV28	TRBJ2-1	few	-	TGTGCCAGCAGTTCAAGAGCGGCGGGCAATGAGCAGTTCTTC	CASSSRAAGNEQFF
TRBV6-1	TRBJ1-1	-	-	TGTGCCAGCATACGAGGCTACACGAAGAACACTGAAGCTTTCTTT	CASIRGYTKNTEAFF
TRBV5-1	TRBJ1-3	-	-	TGCGCCAGCAGCCCCGCGACGGGCTCTGGAAACACCATATATTTT	CASSPATGSGNTIYF
TRBV5-1	TRBJ2-1	-	TRBD1	TGCGCCAGCAGCTCGTCGGGACAGGGGGCATATGAGCAGTTCTTC	CASSSSGQGAYEQFF
TRBV29-1	TRBJ2-7	once	-	TGCAGCGTTGCCGTTAGCGTAGCGTACTCCTACGAGCAGTACTTC	CSVAVSVAYSYEQYF
TRBV7-2	TRBJ1-2	-	-	TGTGCCAGCAGCTACGGCCCAGGCAGGGCCTCGGATGGCTACACCTTC	CASSYGPGRASDGYTF
TRBV11-1	TRBJ2-7	-	-	TGTGCCAGCAGCTTAAATCAGGTTCTCAACGAGCAGTACTTC	CASSLNQVLNEQYF
TRBV7-3	TRBJ2-3	-	-	TGTGCCAGCAGCCCGTCCGGGGTAATAGTGACAGATACGCAGTATTTT	CASSPSGVIVTDTQYF
TRBV6-6	TRBJ1-4	-	-	TGTGCCAGCAGTTACTCCGGGGAGTTAGAGGAAAAACTGTTTTTT	CASSYSGELEEKLFF
TRBV6-4	TRBJ1-1	once	TRBD1	TGTGCCAGCAGTGCATCGGGACAGTTCACTGAAGCTTTCTTT	CASSASGQFTEAFF
TRBV4-2	TRBJ2-3	-	TRBD2	TGTGCCAGCAGCCCTTGGACTAGCGGGAGTAGTAGCACAGATACGCAGTATTTT	CASSPWTSGSSSTDTQYF
TRBV28	TRBJ2-2	-	TRBD1	TGTGCCAGCAGAGCCGGGACAGGGGACACCGGGGAGCTGTTTTTT	CASRAGTGDTGELFF
TRBV5-8	TRBJ2-6	once	-	TGTGCCAGCAGCTTAAACAGGGACTCGGCTGGGGCCAACGTCCTGACTTTC	CASSLNRDSAGANVLTF
TRBV16	TRBJ2-7	-	TRBD2	TGTGCCAGCAGCCGTACTAGCGGGAAGACCTACGAGCAGTACTTC	CASSRTSGKTYEQYF
TRBV11-2	TRBJ2-1	-	TRBD1	TGTGCCAGCAGCCCGGCACTAGGACAGGGGGGTGAGCAGTTCTTC	CASSPALGQGGEQFF
TRBV28	TRBJ1-5	few	-	TGTGCCAGCAGTATACATCATGGGGGACGCAATCAGCCCCAGCATTTT	CASSIHHGGRNQPQHF
TRBV28	TRBJ1-1	-	-	TGTGCCAGCAGTTTAGAAAGGACATTCTTT	CASSLERTFF
TRBV11-1	TRBJ2-7	few	-	TGTGCCAGCAGTAGACTGGACAGTTCCTACGAGCAGTACTTC	CASSRLDSSYEQYF
TRBV5-1	TRBJ2-1	-	-	TGCGCCAGCAGTAAGGACTCGAGTTCCTACAATGAGCAGTTCTTC	CASSKDSSSYNEQFF
TRBV9	TRBJ1-1	-	-	TGTGCCAGCAGCGTTCAGAGAAACACTGAAGCTTTCTTT	CASSVQRNTEAFF
TRBV7-6	TRBJ1-3	-	-	TGTGCCAGCAGCTTAGTCGCGGGGGTCTCTGGAAACACCATATATTTT	CASSLVAGVSGNTIYF
TRBV7-9	TRBJ2-7	-	TRBD1	TGTGCCAGCAGCGACCAGGGGGCCCAAAACGAGCAGTACTTC	CASSDQGAQNEQYF
TRBV6-6	TRBJ1-4	once	-	TGTGCCAGCACCTCCCGGCTACAGGGACATGAAAAACTGTTTTTT	CASTSRLQGHEKLFF
TRBV28	TRBJ1-1	-	TRBD1	TGTGCCAGCAGTTTATGGAGGCGGGACAGGTGGATAACTGAAGCTTTCTTT	CASSLWRRDRWITEAFF
TRBV10-3	TRBJ1-4	-	-	TGTGCCAGCAGCCCAAGTGCAACTAATGAAAAACTGTTTTTT	CASSPSATNEKLFF
TRBV5-6	TRBJ2-7	-	-	TGTGCCAGCAGCTTGTCGGAACGATACGAGCAGTACTTC	CASSLSERYEQYF
TRBV5-1	TRBJ2-3	once	-	TGCGCCAGCAGCTCCGGGCCCTCTGGCGCAGATACGCAGTATTTT	CASSSGPSGADTQYF
TRBV11-3	TRBJ2-2	-	-	TGTGCCAGCAGCTCTGGGACATTCCCCGGGGAGCTGTTTTTT	CASSSGTFPGELFF
TRBV6-5	TRBJ1-1	-	TRBD1	TGTGCCAGCAGTATACAGGGGTGGGCCACTGAAGCTTTCTTT	CASSIQGWATEAFF
TRBV11-3	TRBJ2-7	-	-	TGTGCCAGCAGCTTCATAGCGGCCTACGAGCAGTACTTC	CASSFIAAYEQYF
TRBV11-2	TRBJ2-2	few	TRBD2	TGTGCCAGCAGCTTAGTGGCGGGAGGGGCGAACACCGGGGAGCTGTTTTTT	CASSLVAGGANTGELFF
TRBV7-8	TRBJ2-7	few	TRBD2	TGTGCCAGCAGCACCGCAACAGGCGGGGGCTACGAGCAGTACTTC	CASSTATGGGYEQYF
TRBV5-1	TRBJ2-7	-	TRBD1	TGCGCCAGCAGTTGGGGAGGGACAGGGGCCTACGAGCAGTACTTC	CASSWGGTGAYEQYF
TRBV6-6	TRBJ2-1	-	-	TGTGCCAGCAGTTACTACGGGGCCTCCTACAATGAGCAGTTCTTC	CASSYYGASYNEQFF
TRBV6-4	TRBJ2-7	once	-	TGTGCCAGCAGTGCGTCCGGCTACGAGCAGTACTTC	CASSASGYEQYF
TRBV11-2	TRBJ2-7	-	TRBD1	TGTGCCAGCAGCTTACCACAGGGGGGAGAGCAGTACTTC	CASSLPQGGEQYF
TRBV10-3	TRBJ2-7	-	TRBD2	TGTGCCGTAGGACTAGCGGGAAACGAGCAGTACTTC	CAVGLAGNEQYF